The present T cell receptor beta chain was sequenced within a study of blood T cell repertoires in COVID-19. In the study overall: Collection of acute and convalescent COVID-19 samples took place in the United States, Italy and Spain. From T cells, B-cell-depleted T cells, or PBMCs came the material, which was cDNA or gDNA.

In the source study's methods: The assay estimated nucleated cells by amplifying reference gene primers. TCRdb's copy holds only in-frame clones and misses some; the assay was immunoSEQ multiplex PCR. Clonal size and the V and J genes are those of that table, whereas D and trimming came from the DNA. The sample yields about half a million clones, 89% seen once. The clonotype was recovered from a man between 18 and 35 years old with COVID-19, enrolled during active disease. Sequencing was performed on peripheral blood.

CDR3 amino acids: CASSREIYRGRTSSGEQFF. The CDR3 coding sequence is TGTGCCAGCTCACGTGAAATCTACAGGGGGCGGACATCCTCCGGTGAGCAGTTCTTC. This chain uses TRBV18 with TRBJ2-1; 9 bases are shared with TRBD1. Germline V lookup: CDR1 KGHSH, CDR2 LQKENI. V was clipped by 4 bases and J by 9 bases; unmatched bases: 22. The CDR3 loop spans 19 amino acids. The variable domain in full, with the rest retrieved from reference TRBV18 and TRBJ2-1, is NAGVMQNPRHLVRRRGQEARLRCSPMKGHSHVYWYRQLPEEGLKFMVYLQKENIIDESGMPKERFSAEFPKEGPSILRIQQVVRGDSAAYFCASSREIYRGRTSSGEQFFGPGTRLTVL.